This TCR beta chain was documented in a study of T-cell reconstitution after alpha-beta-depleted transplantation in children. This clonotype was counted a few times. CDR1 and CDR2 from the germline V gene are SEHNR and FQNEAQ (reference sequence). This CDR3 comprises 16 residues. Trimming left V 0 bases short and J 1 base short, with 13 bases between. Unique molecular identifiers featured in how the TCRbeta library was prepared. A single record per CDR3 protein comes from TCRdb applying MiXCR to the PCR reads. The data hold approximately 650,000 distinct CDR3 sequences, with about an eighth observed a single time.

The chain recombines TRBV7-9 with TRBJ2-7; D is tentatively TRBD1 or TRBD2 (5 bases each). This TCR was sampled from a girl aged 2-9 years with congenital amegakaryocytic thrombocytopenia, due to receive a stem cell transplant. The starting material was PBMCs, obtained before TCRalphabeta/CD19-depleted stem cell transplant. The CDR3 reads CASSLALGTLSYEQYF. The CDR3 bases are TGTGCCAGCAGCTTAGCGCTGGGGACCCTTTCCTACGAGCAGTACTTC.